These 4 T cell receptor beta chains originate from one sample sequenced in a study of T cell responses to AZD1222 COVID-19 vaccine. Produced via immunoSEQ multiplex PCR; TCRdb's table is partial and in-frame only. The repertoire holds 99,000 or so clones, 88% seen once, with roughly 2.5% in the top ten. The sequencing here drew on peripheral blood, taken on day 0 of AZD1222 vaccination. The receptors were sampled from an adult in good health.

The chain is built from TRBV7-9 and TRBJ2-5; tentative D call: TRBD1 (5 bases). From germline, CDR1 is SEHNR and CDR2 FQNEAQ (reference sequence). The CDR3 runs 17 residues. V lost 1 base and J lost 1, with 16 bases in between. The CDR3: CASSLGRLGQGQETQYF. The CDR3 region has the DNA TGTGCCAGCAGCTTAGGTCGGTTGGGGCAGGGCCAAGAGACCCAGTACTTC.

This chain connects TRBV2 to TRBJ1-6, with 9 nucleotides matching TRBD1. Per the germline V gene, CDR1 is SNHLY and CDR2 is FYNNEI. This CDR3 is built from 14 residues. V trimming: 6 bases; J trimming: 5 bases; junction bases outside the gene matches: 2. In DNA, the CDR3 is TGTGCCAGCAGGGGACAGGGAGATAATTCACCCCTCCACTTT. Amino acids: CASRGQGDNSPLHF. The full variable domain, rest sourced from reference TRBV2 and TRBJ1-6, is EPEVTQTPSHQVTQMGQEVILRCVPISNHLYFYWYRQILGQKVEFLVSFYNNEISEKSEIFDDQFSVERPDGSNFTLKIRSTKLEDSAMYFCASRGQGDNSPLHFGNGTRLTVT.

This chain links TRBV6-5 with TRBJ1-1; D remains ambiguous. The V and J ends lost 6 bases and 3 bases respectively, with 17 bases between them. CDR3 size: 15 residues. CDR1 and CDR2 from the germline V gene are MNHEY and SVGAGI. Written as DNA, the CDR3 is TGTGCCAGCAGCCACGCGGGGTTCAAGGACACTGAAGCTTTCTTT. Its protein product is CASSHAGFKDTEAFF.

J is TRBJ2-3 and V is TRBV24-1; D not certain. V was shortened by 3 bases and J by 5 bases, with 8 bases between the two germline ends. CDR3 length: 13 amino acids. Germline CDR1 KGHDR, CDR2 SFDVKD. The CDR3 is CATSDTTEDTQYF. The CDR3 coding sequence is TGTGCCACCAGTGATACCACCGAAGATACGCAGTATTTT.